The 5 T cell receptor beta chains below come from one sample, sequenced in a study of T cells in Graves' hyperthyroidism and ophthalmopathy. There were TCR beta CDR3 regions amplified from RNA transcripts. Primed by the HTBI set, a first-round RT-PCR was run on the TCR CDR3. From the multiplex PCR reads, TCRdb called clonotypes with MiXCR, one entry per CDR3 protein. The sample holds around 600,000 distinct CDR3 sequences; about 45% are singletons and the top ten take approximately 7.2%. Sample: peripheral blood or thyroid tissue (not recorded which). The receptor source for this set is an adult man with Graves' disease, either hyperthyroidism or ophthalmopathy (not recorded which).

This chain links TRBV29-1 with TRBJ1-4, with D possibly TRBD1 on 5 matching bases. The CDR3 runs 13 residues. Trimming cost V 1 base and J 4 bases, with 7 bases left between them. CDR1 SQVTM and CDR2 ANQGSEA come from the germline V gene. This CDR3 reads CSVEGTNNEKLFF. Written as DNA, the CDR3 is TGCAGCGTTGAAGGGACAAATAATGAAAAACTGTTTTTT.

The chain carries TRBV29-1 and TRBJ1-1, with D perhaps matching TRBD1 (5 bases). Germline V gives CDR1 SQVTM, CDR2 ANQGSEA. Trimming cost V 3 bases and J 0 bases, with 23 bases left between them. The CDR3 loop spans 18 amino acids. The CDR3 region is CSVDGLGQGGHLNTEAFF. The DNA for the CDR3 is TGCAGCGTTGACGGATTGGGCCAAGGAGGACACCTGAACACTGAAGCTTTCTTT. Looking up the rest from reference TRBV29-1 and TRBJ1-1 gives the full variable domain: SAVISQKPSRDICQRGTSLTIQCQVDSQVTMMFWYRQQPGQSLTLIATANQGSEATYESGFVIDKFPISRPNLTFSTLTVSNMSPEDSSIYLCSVDGLGQGGHLNTEAFFGQGTRLTVV.

This clonotype was found many times. The V gene is TRBV5-1, the J gene TRBJ1-2; D ambiguous. The CDR3 runs to 14 residues. From germline, CDR1 is SGHRS and CDR2 YFSETQ. V lost 0 bases and J lost 1, with 7 bases in between. In DNA, the CDR3 is TGCGCCAGCAGCTTGGCAGTCGGTAACTATGGCTACACCTTC. Its translation is CASSLAVGNYGYTF.

The chain employs TRBV2 and TRBJ2-7; 12 bases are a match to TRBD2. With 6 bases clipped from V and 4 bases from J, the junction kept 7 bases outside the gene matches. This CDR3 comprises 15 residues. CDR1 is SNHLY, CDR2 FYNNEI, per germline. CDR3 bases: TGTGCCAGCAGCCTATGGACTAGCGGGATGTACGAGCAGTACTTC. Encoded protein: CASSLWTSGMYEQYF.

Comment on this clonotype: A much more abundant neighbour one base away suggests this may be a read error. The J gene is TRBJ2-5, the V gene TRBV24-1; perhaps TRBD2 as D (6 bases). The V end lost 10 bases, the J end lost 0 bases, and 14 bases lay between the germline ends. Germline CDR1 KGHDR, CDR2 SFDVKD. The CDR3 length is 14 residues. The CDR3 region is CATTRWGDQETQYF. The CDR3 DNA is TGTGCCACTACCAGATGGGGGGACCAAGAGACCCAGTACTTC.